This T cell receptor beta chain was found in a study of blood T cell repertoires in COVID-19. Study as a whole: Material from acute and convalescent COVID-19 was sourced from the United States, Italy and Spain. The cDNA or gDNA used as material had been derived from T cells, B-cell-depleted T cells, or PBMCs.

Germline lookup yields CDR1 MNHEY and CDR2 SVGAGI. The length of the CDR3 is 14 residues. The ends lost 6 bases at V and 10 bases at J; junction bases unmatched: 6. In the authors' workflow: Amplification of reference gene primers was used by the study to estimate nucleated cell counts. The data were produced by immunoSEQ multiplex PCR, yet TCRdb's version contains in-frame clones alone and is incomplete. That table is the source of V, J and clone size, and D and trimming were worked out from the DNA. The profile shows roughly 100,000 clones, around 90% of them singletons. The J gene is TRBJ1-6, the V gene TRBV6-5; TRBD1 agrees at 10 bases. The sequencing input was peripheral blood. The TCR comes from a woman aged 65 to 85 with acute or convalescent COVID-19. The CDR3 here is CASSSGQGESPLHF. The CDR3, as DNA: TGTGCCAGCAGCTCAGGACAGGGGGAATCACCCCTCCACTTT.